What follows describes a single T cell receptor (beta chain). Its antigen is not known. The sample belongs to a study of T cells expressing NK-cell markers. As for the study in general: According to the study, TCR beta repertoires originated from sorted CD3+CD56+NKG2C+, CD3+CD56+NKG2C- and CD3+CD56-NKG2C+ T cells.

General study findings and limits: Six of the donors carried dominant NKG2C+ clonotypes that took up roughly 1.0-8% of their CD8+ T cells. In a handful of donors, dominant clonotypes made up about 28.3-60.1% of CD3+CD56-NKG2C+ cells.

CDR3 size: 17 residues. The germline gives CDR1 SGHRS, CDR2 YFSETQ. TCR beta cDNA was generated via 5'RACE template switching incorporating UMIs. TCRdb reanalyzed the 5' RACE reads and collapses them to one entry per CDR3 protein, without DNA. The table counts some 300,000 distinct CDR3 sequences; roughly 0.4% lies in the top ten. The J gene is TRBJ2-2, the V gene TRBV5-1; TCRdb indicates TRBD1, and absent DNA this call remains unverified. This TCR derives from a man between 18 and 29 years old in good health. The sequenced sample consisted of blood T cells: a sorted CD56 or NKG2C T cell subset, CD4+ or CD8+ T cells, or bulk PBMC T cells (not recorded which). CDR3 in amino acids: CASSGRTGRSNTGELFF.